This TCR beta chain was retrieved from a study of early T cells in non-severe SARS-CoV-2 infection. Study information: The study sequenced bulk RNA from unsorted whole blood, with chains unpaired.

This CDR3 comprises 16 residues. The germline V gene has CDR1 SGHTA and CDR2 FQGTGA. V dropped 5 bases and J dropped 6; count of bases not matched to a gene: 10. Individual cDNA molecules were tagged with unique molecular identifiers. TCRdb re-analysed the 5' RACE reads in MiXCR, keeping a single row per CDR3 protein. This sample has about 30,000 distinct CDR3 sequences; 5.5% to 8% occur once, and the top ten carry approximately 37%. This clonotype came up many times. Antigen unknown. Study-wide points: A preference for anti-spike CD8 responses marked VDJdb matching, which missed private and CD4 specificities.

The chain has TRBV7-3 and TRBJ2-3; the match to TRBD2 covers 11 bases. The source is an adult who was a healthcare worker with PCR-confirmed SARS-CoV-2 infection or an uninfected control (not recorded which). The sample comprised whole blood. CDR3 protein: CASSLHRLAGQDTQYF. CDR3 DNA: TGTGCCAGCAGCCTTCACCGACTAGCGGGACAGGATACGCAGTATTTT.